These 6 T cell receptor beta chains were sequenced from one sample in a study of tissue T cells after allogeneic stem cell transplantation. Time point meaning: mouse harvest day 14 after allogeneic transplant. Tail vein injection delivered 10^7 T-cell-depleted bone marrow cells and 10^6 splenic CD5+ T cells. Clones were read by immunoSEQ multiplex PCR, and TCRdb kept only the in-frame ones, dropping some. The data contain more than 4,000 clones, around 47% of them singletons. Sequenced material: lymph node tissue. Receptors originate from a female BALB/c mouse given C57BL/6 T cells with graft-versus-host disease after an allogeneic hematopoietic cell transplant.

Details on this clone: The gene names given are mouse names. The missing CDR3 end, 1 residue past where the read stops, is filled in from the germline J gene. The V gene is TRBV13-2, the J gene TRBJ2-7, with TRBD2 matching 8 bases. Unmatched junction bases numbered 4, after V lost 2 bases and J lost 0 bases. Looked up from germline, CDR1 is NNHNN and CDR2 is SYGAGS (reference sequence). The CDR3 is 15 residues long. The CDR3 reads CASGEWGGSSYEQYF. The covered CDR3 bases are TGTGCCAGCGGTGAATGGGGGGGGAGCTCCTATGAACAGTAC.

This clone was counted a few times. The genes are named according to mouse. The read comes to an end 1 residue before the CDR3 does, leaving the germline J gene to fill in the end. The chain combines TRBV4 with TRBJ1-2, with 9 positions matching TRBD1. The CDR3 is 14 amino acids. Germline V gene lookup returns CDR1 LGHDT and CDR2 YNNKQL (reference sequence). The V segment lost 5 bases and the J segment 2 bases; nucleotides outside the gene matches: 3. The DNA read from the CDR3 is TGTGCCAGCAGCAACAGGGGGCGGAACTCCGACTACACC. It is translated as CASSNRGRNSDYT. The entire CDR3 sequence reads CASSNRGRNSDYTF.

Judged by abundance, this clone is medium-sized. Gene names and germline refer to mouse. The CDR3 goes on 1 residue after the read ends, and that part is filled in from the germline J gene. V usage is TRBV26 and J usage is TRBJ2-2; D not certain. CDR1 is KGHPV, CDR2 FQNQEV, per germline (reference sequence). Trimming pared 3 bases from V and 0 bases from J, leaving 5 bases between. The CDR3 length is 14 residues. The CDR3 sequence is CASSLQANTGQLYF. The CDR3 DNA, read in part, is TGTGCCAGCAGTCTCCAGGCAAACACCGGGCAGCTCTAC. Based on the CDR3 plus reference TRBV26 and TRBJ2-2, the full variable domain is NSKVIQTPRYLVKGQGQKAKMRCIPEKGHPVVFWYQQNKNNEFKFLINFQNQEVLQQIDMTEKRFSAECPSNSPCSLEIQSSEAGDSALYLCASSLQANTGQLYFGEGSKLTVL.

On this clone: The genes are named according to mouse. The read ends 1 residue shy of where the CDR3 ends; the end is completed using the germline J gene. The chain is built from TRBV12-2 and TRBJ1-1; D possibly corresponds to TRBD1 (5 bases). Germline V gene lookup returns CDR1 SGHLS and CDR2 HYDKME. The CDR3 sequence is 11 residues long. V was clipped by 1 base and J by 8 bases, with 7 bases between them. CDR3 region: CASSLDKEVFF. The sequenced CDR3 bases are TGTGCCAGCTCTCTGGACAAGGAAGTCTTC. Filled out from reference TRBV12-2 and TRBJ1-1, the complete variable domain reads NSGVVQSPRYIIKGKGERSILKCIPISGHLSVAWYQQTQGQELKFFIQHYDKMERDKGNLPSRFSVQQFDDYHSEMNMSALELEDSAVYFCASSLDKEVFFGKGTRLTVV.

This clone is deemed hyperexpanded. Gene names are the mouse ones. The observed sequence ends 1 residue before the CDR3 terminus, with the missing tail filled in from the germline J gene. This rearrangement joins TRBV4 to TRBJ2-7; 12 bases match TRBD2. The germline V gene has CDR1 LGHDT and CDR2 YNNKQL (reference sequence). The CDR3 loop spans 14 amino acids. Trimming at V came to 3 bases and at J to 6 bases, leaving 3 bases not matched to a gene. The CDR3 bases that were read are TGTGCCAGCAGCTACGACTGGGGGGGCTTTGAACAGTAC. Amino acid sequence: CASSYDWGGFEQY. The entire CDR3 sequence reads CASSYDWGGFEQYF.

By share, this clone ranks as medium-sized (0.01 to 0.1%). Gene names are the mouse ones. The CDR3 end is not reached by the read, which stops 1 residue before it; the germline J gene fills it in. The chain recombines TRBV3 with TRBJ2-4; D ambiguous. Germline CDR1 SNHLY, CDR2 FYNGKV (reference sequence). The CDR3 is made up of 12 amino acids. The V end was cut by 4 bases, the J end by 2 bases, with 4 bases between. The CDR3 here is CASSSIQNTLYF. The sequenced CDR3 bases are TGTGCCAGCAGCTCCATTCAAAACACCTTGTAC.